This TCR beta chain was recorded in a study of molecular identifiers for immune sequencing clone quantification. Turning to the study itself: RNA from approximately 20,000 or 98,000 naive CD8 cells was split five ways in replicates, with four sequenced.

Researchers sorted naive CD8 T cells as cells that were CD8+CD4-CCR7+CD45RA+. In regard to this clonotype: Its antigen is undetermined. One end of the junction is discordant with germline, which a read error may explain.

Study conclusions and caveats: Clones above 20 RNA copies held over 98% of effector molecules, under 1% in naive cells. In cases of identical TCR molecules sharing a barcode, highly expanded clone sizes could be underestimated.

TCRdb re-called the PCR reads through MiXCR, storing one row per CDR3 protein. Among some 97,000 distinct CDR3 sequences, 20% to 25% were seen once, and the ten largest hold 0.85% to 1%. This CDR3 contains 15 residues. CDR1 SQVTM and CDR2 ANQGSEA come from the germline V gene. The TCR sequence derives from a human donor in good health. Some libraries in this study had Jurkat cell RNA spiked in. Input material: naive CD8+ T cells from blood, with Jurkat cell RNA spiked in. Subset described: FACS-sorted CD8+CD4-CCR7+CD45RA+ naive T cells. This chain joins TRBV29-1 and TRBJ2-6, with D maybe TRBD1 (5 bases). The CDR3 loop is CSVAAAAAGAPVLPF. The DNA of the CDR3 is TGCAGCGTTGCCGCGGCCGCCGCTGGGGCCCCCGTCCTGCCTTTC.